The rows below give T cell receptor beta chains drawn from one sample of a study of T-cell memory formation after mild COVID-19. One entry per CDR3 protein results from TCRdb running MiXCR on the 5' RACE reads. In the table there are roughly 310,000 distinct CDR3 sequences, roughly 15% of which are singletons. Material for sequencing was PBMCs or a T cell subset sorted from them (not recorded which). All receptors come from a man between 18 and 29 years old who had mild COVID-19 (a few samples of this study predate the infection). Cell type and time point are not known. The CDR3 runs from the conserved cysteine through the conserved F or W. Fields, in order: clone size, V gene, J gene, CDR3 protein. The size of a clone is reported for some rows only, either as once, few or many, or as a class for expanded clones.

.,TRBV4-2,TRBJ2-2,CASSHGQENTGELFF
few,TRBV5-1,TRBJ2-2,CASSSPLEALFF
few,TRBV25-1,TRBJ2-7,CASSESGTGAYEQYF
.,TRBV20-1,TRBJ2-4,CSAREATLAKNIQYF
.,TRBV12-3/TRBV12-4,TRBJ1-2,CASSLAGGYTF
.,TRBV5-1,TRBJ2-1,CASSRQSGGAYNEQFF
.,TRBV7-6,TRBJ1-6,CASSLRPYNSPLHF
many,TRBV5-1,TRBJ2-5,CASSLTGGAETQYF
once,TRBV6-2/TRBV6-3,TRBJ1-5,CASSYNRAINQPQHF
few,TRBV12-3/TRBV12-4,TRBJ1-5,CASSLDRALKPQHF
many,TRBV11-2,TRBJ1-2,CASSLGPYGYTF
many,TRBV18,TRBJ1-2,CASSPDDRVWGYTF
.,TRBV2,TRBJ2-1,CASSETSGLYNEQFF
.,TRBV6-4,TRBJ2-1,CASSPRHSSYNEQFF
few,TRBV28,TRBJ2-5,CASRRDAAGTQYF
.,TRBV5-5,TRBJ2-5,CASSSLLAEETQYF